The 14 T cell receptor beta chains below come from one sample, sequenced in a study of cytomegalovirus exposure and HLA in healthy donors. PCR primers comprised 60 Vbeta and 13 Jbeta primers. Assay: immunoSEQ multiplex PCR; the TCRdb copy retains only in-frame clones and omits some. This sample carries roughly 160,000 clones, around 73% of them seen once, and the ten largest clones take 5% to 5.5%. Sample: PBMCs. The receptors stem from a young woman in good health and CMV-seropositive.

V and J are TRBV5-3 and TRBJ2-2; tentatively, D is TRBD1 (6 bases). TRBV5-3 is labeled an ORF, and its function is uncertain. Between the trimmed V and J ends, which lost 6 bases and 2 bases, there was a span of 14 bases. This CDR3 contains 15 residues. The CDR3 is CARIVGHSNTGELFF. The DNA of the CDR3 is TGTGCCAGAATAGTGGGACACTCTAACACCGGGGAGCTGTTTTTT.

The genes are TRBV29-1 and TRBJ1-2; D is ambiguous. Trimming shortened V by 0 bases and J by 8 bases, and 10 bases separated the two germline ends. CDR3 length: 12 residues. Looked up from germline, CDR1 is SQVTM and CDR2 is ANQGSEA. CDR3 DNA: TGCAGCGTTGAAGATAGGACGGGGGGCTACACCTTC. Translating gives CSVEDRTGGYTF.

The CDR3 DNA reads as TGTGCCAGCAGCAACTTGCGGGGGGGCGACGAGCAGTACTTC. Protein product: CASSNLRGGDEQYF. V and J are TRBV21-1 and TRBJ2-7; the table names TRBD2, a call not compared with the DNA. TRBV21-1 is reported as a pseudogene. This CDR3 contains 14 residues.

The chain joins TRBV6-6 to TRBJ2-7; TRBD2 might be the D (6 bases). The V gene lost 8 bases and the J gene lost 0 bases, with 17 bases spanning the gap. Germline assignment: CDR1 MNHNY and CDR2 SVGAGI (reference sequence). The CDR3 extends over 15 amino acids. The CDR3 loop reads CASVGGRSVSYEQYF. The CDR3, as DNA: TGTGCCAGCGTGGGGGGACGCAGCGTCTCCTACGAGCAGTACTTC.

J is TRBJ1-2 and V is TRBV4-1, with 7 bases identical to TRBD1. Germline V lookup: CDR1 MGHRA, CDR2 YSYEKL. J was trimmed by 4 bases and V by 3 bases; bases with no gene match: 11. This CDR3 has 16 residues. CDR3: CASSHPRQGVAYGYTF. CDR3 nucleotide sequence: TGCGCCAGCAGCCACCCCCGACAGGGAGTTGCCTATGGCTACACCTTC.

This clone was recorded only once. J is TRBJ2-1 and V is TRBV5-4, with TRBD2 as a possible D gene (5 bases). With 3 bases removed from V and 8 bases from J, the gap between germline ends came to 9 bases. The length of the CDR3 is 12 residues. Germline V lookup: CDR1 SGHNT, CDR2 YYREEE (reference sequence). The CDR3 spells CASSSPRDEQFF. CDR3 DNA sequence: TGTGCCAGCAGCTCCCCGCGGGATGAGCAGTTCTTC.

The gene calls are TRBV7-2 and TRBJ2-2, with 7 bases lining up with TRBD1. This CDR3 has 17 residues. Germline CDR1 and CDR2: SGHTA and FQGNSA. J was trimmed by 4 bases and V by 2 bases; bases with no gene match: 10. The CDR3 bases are TGTGCCAGCAGCTTACGATCAGGGGGACGTAGCACCGGGGAGCTGTTTTTT. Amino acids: CASSLRSGGRSTGELFF. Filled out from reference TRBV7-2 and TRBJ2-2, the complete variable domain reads GAGVSQSPSNKVTEKGKDVELRCDPISGHTALYWYRQSLGQGLEFLIYFQGNSAPDKSGLPSDRFSAERTGGSVSTLTIQRTQQEDSAVYLCASSLRSGGRSTGELFFGEGSRLTVL.

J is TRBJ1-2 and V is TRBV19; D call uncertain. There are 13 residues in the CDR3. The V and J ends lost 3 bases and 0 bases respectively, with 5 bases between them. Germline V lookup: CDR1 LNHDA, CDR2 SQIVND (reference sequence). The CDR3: CASSMTPNYGYTF. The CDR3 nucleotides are TGTGCCAGTAGTATGACACCTAACTATGGCTACACCTTC. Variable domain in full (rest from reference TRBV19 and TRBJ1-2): DGGITQSPKYLFRKEGQNVTLSCEQNLNHDAMYWYRQDPGQGLRLIYYSQIVNDFQKGDIAEGYSVSREKKESFPLTVTSAQKNPTAFYLCASSMTPNYGYTFGSGTRLTVV.

The chain's CDR3 is CASSLEGLVHAQYF. The CDR3 DNA reads TGTGCCAGCAGCTTGGAGGGACTGGTCCATGCGCAGTATTTT. This chain links TRBV5-6 with TRBJ2-3, with D perhaps matching TRBD2 (6 bases). Looked up from germline, CDR1 is SGHDT and CDR2 is YYEEEE. This CDR3 contains 14 residues. Trimming removed 0 bases at V and 10 bases at J, with 15 bases between. Filled out from reference TRBV5-6 and TRBJ2-3, the complete variable domain reads DAGVTQSPTHLIKTRGQQVTLRCSPKSGHDTVSWYQQALGQGPQFIFQYYEEEERQRGNFPDRFSGHQFPNYSSELNVNALLLGDSALYLCASSLEGLVHAQYFGPGTRLTVL.

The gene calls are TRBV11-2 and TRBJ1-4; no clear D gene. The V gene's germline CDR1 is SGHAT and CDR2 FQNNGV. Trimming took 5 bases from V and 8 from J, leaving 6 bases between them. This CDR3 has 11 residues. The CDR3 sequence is CASSPSEKLFF. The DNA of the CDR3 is TGTGCCAGCAGCCCGTCCGAAAAACTGTTTTTT.

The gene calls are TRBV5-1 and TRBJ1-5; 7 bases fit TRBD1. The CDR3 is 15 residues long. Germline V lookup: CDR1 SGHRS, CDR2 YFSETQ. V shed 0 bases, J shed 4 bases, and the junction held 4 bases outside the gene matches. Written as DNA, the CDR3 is TGCGCCAGCAGCTTGGAGGGACAGAGAAATCAGCCCCAGCATTTT. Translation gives CASSLEGQRNQPQHF.

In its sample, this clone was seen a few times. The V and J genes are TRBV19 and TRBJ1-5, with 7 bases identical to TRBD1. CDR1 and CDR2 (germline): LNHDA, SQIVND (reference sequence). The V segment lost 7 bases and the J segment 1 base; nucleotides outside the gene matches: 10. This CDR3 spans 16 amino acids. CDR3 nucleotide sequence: TGTGCCAGTACGGCAGGGGGAGCGGTGAGCAATCAGCCCCAGCATTTT. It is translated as CASTAGGAVSNQPQHF.

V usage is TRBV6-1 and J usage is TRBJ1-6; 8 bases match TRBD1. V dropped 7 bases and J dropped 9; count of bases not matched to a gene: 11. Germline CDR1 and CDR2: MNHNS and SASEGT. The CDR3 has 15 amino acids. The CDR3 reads CASTRRTGTGSPLHF. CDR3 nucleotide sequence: TGTGCCAGCACCCGGCGAACTGGGACAGGTTCACCCCTCCACTTT.

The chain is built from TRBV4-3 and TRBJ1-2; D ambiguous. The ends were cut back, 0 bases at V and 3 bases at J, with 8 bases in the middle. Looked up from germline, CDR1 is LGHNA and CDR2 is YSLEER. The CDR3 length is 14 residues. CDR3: CASSQDRGYYGYTF. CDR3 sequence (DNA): TGCGCCAGCAGCCAAGACCGGGGTTACTATGGCTACACCTTC.